These 7 T cell receptor beta chains originate from one sample sequenced in a study of early T cells in non-severe SARS-CoV-2 infection. TCRdb reanalysed the 5' RACE reads using MiXCR and keeps one entry per CDR3 protein. The table lists approximately 50,000 distinct CDR3 sequences, approximately 8.5% of them singletons. The sequenced sample consisted of whole blood. The receptors come from an adult who was a healthcare worker with PCR-confirmed SARS-CoV-2 infection or an uninfected control (not recorded which).

The chain couples TRBV28 to TRBJ2-3; unclear D gene. In germline, CDR1 is MDHEN, CDR2 SYDVKM. Trimming pared 4 bases from V and 6 bases from J, leaving 23 bases between. The CDR3 totals 17 residues. CDR3 DNA: TGTGCCAGCAGTTCCGCTTCTTACCCAATAAGGTTCGATACGCAGTATTTT. This codes for CASSSASYPIRFDTQYF.

The rearrangement links TRBV20-1 to TRBJ2-2; TRBD1 aligns across 7 bases. J gave up 5 bases and V 1 base, and 10 bases lay outside the gene matches. Germline V gives CDR1 DFQATT, CDR2 SNEGSKA (reference sequence). CDR3 length equals 16 residues. CDR3 in DNA: TGCAGTGCTAGAGCTTCAGGGACAGAATATACCGGGGAGCTGTTTTTT. This translates into CSARASGTEYTGELFF.

The gene calls are TRBV29-1 and TRBJ1-2; the D is unclear. The CDR3 has 10 amino acids. V was pared by 3 bases and J by 2 bases, with 1 base between. Per the germline V gene, CDR1 is SQVTM and CDR2 is ANQGSEA. The CDR3 region is CSVDNYGYTF. The CDR3 coding sequence is TGCAGCGTTGACAACTATGGCTACACCTTC.

This clonotype has only a few counts. V gene TRBV11-2 combines with J gene TRBJ2-7, with 9 bases lining up with TRBD1. The germline V gene has CDR1 SGHAT and CDR2 FQNNGV. The CDR3 runs 12 residues. Germline trimming cut 5 bases from V and 7 bases from J; bases unmatched to any gene: 3. The DNA for the CDR3 is TGTGCCAGCAGCACGACAGGGGGGGAGCAGTACTTC. It translates to CASSTTGGEQYF.

At least ten counts were recorded for this clonotype. The chain joins TRBV20-1 to TRBJ2-7; D call uncertain. Germline CDR1 reads DFQATT; CDR2 reads SNEGSKA (reference sequence). The CDR3 totals 12 residues. Trimming took off 4 bases at V and 7 bases at J, with 14 bases between the two ends. In nucleotides, the CDR3 is TGCAGTGCTACGACCCCCGTTCCAGAGCAGTACTTC. This sequence encodes CSATTPVPEQYF.

The CDR3 sequence is CASSYPMTGSGFYEQYF. The CDR3, as DNA: TGTGCCAGCAGTTACCCCATGACAGGGTCGGGATTCTACGAGCAGTACTTC. The chain couples TRBV6-6 to TRBJ2-7, with 7 bases matching TRBD1. The CDR3 is 17 amino acids. Unmatched junction bases numbered 13, after V lost 2 bases and J lost 3 bases. Germline V gene data show CDR1 as MNHNY and CDR2 as SVGAGI (reference sequence).

This clonotype was observed a few times. The chain recombines TRBV10-3 with TRBJ2-1; D might be TRBD1 (6 bases). CDR3 length: 15 amino acids. Germline assignment: CDR1 ENHRY and CDR2 SYGVKD. Trimming removed 7 bases at V and 2 bases at J, with 15 bases between. The CDR3 DNA is TGTGCCATCACCGAAGGGGGTAGTGCCTACAATGAGCAGTTCTTC. Encoded protein: CAITEGGSAYNEQFF.